A selection of T cell receptor beta chains follows, all from one sample in a study of OX40 agonist ivuxolimab in advanced cancers. Data came from immunoSEQ multiplex PCR; TCRdb stores just in-frame clones and leaves some out. The table records about 28,000 clones, 80% of them present only once. The source material was CD4+ or CD8+ T cells sorted from blood, sampled in a trial of the OX40 agonist ivuxolimab. The receptors originated from an adult with an advanced solid tumor such as melanoma, head and neck, liver or kidney cancer. The conserved cysteine and the conserved F or W are not part of the CDR3 here.

cdr3_aa | j_call | v_call
ASSQDRGESQPQH | TRBJ1-5 | TRBV4-3
ASSLGRGNQPQH | TRBJ1-5 | TRBV7-2
ASALGDYGYT | TRBJ1-2 | TRBV7-9
ASSHLGLEAF | TRBJ1-1 | TRBV6-5
ASSLAGPGAYNEQF | TRBJ2-1 | TRBV5-1
ASSSPPSSGSYEQY | TRBJ2-7 | TRBV7-9
AWSPEGNQPQH | TRBJ1-5 | TRBV30
ASSGPPDRGFDYGYT | TRBJ1-2 | TRBV4-1
ASSPPRGQGVVNEQF | TRBJ2-1 | TRBV18
ASSSTGNQETQY | TRBJ2-5 | TRBV7-3
ASSLGPGYYEQY | TRBJ2-7 | TRBV7-9
ATRTGSSYEQY | TRBJ2-7 | TRBV6-1
ASSLLDDQETQY | TRBJ2-5 | TRBV5-6
ASSPTANTGELF | TRBJ2-2 | TRBV7-9
ASSHPDRPYEQY | TRBJ2-7 | TRBV13
ASRVGSTDTQY | TRBJ2-3 | TRBV5-1
AWSGSSREVTDTQY | TRBJ2-3 | TRBV30
ASSVGQGELGYEQY | TRBJ2-7 | TRBV5-6
ASSQERGTGGELF | TRBJ2-2 | TRBV4-1
ASSTGSRTHEQF | TRBJ2-1 | TRBV19
ASRQKGQASGANVLT | TRBJ2-6 | TRBV11-2
ASSYGSGGEQY | TRBJ2-7 | TRBV27